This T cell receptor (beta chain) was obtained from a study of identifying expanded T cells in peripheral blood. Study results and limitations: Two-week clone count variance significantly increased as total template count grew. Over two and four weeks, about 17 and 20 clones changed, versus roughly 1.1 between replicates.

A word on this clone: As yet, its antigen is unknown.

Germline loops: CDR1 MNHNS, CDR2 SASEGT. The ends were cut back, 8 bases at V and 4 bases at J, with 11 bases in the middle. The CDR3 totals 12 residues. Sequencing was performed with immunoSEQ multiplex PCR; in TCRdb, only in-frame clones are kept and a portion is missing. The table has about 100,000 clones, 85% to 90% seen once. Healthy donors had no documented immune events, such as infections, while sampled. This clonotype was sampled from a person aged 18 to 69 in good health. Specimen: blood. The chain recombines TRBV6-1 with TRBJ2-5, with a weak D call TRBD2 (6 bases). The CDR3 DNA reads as TGTGCCAGCCGGGGGAATGGAGAGACCCAGTACTTC. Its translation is CASRGNGETQYF.